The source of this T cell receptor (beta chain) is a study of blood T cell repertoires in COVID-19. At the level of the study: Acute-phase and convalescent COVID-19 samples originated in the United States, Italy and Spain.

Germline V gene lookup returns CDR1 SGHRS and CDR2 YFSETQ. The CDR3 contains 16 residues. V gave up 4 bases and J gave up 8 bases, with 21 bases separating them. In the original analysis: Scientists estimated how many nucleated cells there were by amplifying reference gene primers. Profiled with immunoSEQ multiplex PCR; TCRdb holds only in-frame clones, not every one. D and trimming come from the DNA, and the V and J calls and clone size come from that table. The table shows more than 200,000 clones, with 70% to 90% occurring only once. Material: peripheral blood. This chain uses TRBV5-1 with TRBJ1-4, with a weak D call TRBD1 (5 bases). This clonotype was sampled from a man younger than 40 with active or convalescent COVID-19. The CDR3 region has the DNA TGCGCCAGCAGCCGTGGTGGAGGGCAGGGAGGCGAAAAACTGTTTTTT. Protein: CASSRGGGQGGEKLFF. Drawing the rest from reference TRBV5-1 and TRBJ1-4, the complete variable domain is KAGVTQTPRYLIKTRGQQVTLSCSPISGHRSVSWYQQTPGQGLQFLFEYFSETQRNKGNFPGRFSGRQFSNSRSEMNVSTLELGDSALYLCASSRGGGQGGEKLFFGSGTQLSVL.